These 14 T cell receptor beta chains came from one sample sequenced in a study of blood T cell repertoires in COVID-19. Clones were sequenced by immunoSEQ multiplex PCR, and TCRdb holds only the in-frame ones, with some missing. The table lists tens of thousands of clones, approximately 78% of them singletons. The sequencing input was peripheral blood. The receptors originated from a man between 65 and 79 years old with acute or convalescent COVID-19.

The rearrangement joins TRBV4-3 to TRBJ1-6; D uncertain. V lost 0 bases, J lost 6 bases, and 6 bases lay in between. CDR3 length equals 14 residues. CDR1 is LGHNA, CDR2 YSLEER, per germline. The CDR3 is CASSQDLANSPLHF. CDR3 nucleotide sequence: TGCGCCAGCAGCCAAGATTTGGCTAATTCACCCCTCCACTTT.

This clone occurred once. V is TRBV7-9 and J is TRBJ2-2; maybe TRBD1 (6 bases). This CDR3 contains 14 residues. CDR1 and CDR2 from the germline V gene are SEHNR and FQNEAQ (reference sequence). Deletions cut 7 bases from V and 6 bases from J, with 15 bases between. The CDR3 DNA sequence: TGTGCCAGCACCTCATGGGGGCGGGCCGGGGAGCTGTTTTTT. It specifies CASTSWGRAGELFF.

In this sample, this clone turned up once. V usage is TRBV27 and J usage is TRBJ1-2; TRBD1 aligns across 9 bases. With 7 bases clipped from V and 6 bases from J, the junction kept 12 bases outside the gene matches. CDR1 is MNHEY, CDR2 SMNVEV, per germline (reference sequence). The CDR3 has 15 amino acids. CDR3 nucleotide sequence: TGTGCCAGCAAGTATAGGACAGGGGAGATCCATGGCTACACCTTC. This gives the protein CASKYRTGEIHGYTF.

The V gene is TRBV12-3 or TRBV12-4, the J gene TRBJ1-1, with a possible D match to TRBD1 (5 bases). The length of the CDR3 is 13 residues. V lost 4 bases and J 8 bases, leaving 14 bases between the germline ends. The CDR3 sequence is CASSSRRGTEAFF. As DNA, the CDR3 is TGTGCCAGCAGTTCCCGGAGGGGAACCGAAGCTTTCTTT.

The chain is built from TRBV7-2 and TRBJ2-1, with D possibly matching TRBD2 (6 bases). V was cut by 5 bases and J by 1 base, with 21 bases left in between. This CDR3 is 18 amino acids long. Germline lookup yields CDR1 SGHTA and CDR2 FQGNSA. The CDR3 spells CASSTAPLASVSYNEQFF. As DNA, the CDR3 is TGTGCCAGCAGCACAGCCCCACTAGCTAGCGTTTCCTACAATGAGCAGTTCTTC. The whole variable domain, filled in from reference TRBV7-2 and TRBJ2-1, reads GAGVSQSPSNKVTEKGKDVELRCDPISGHTALYWYRQSLGQGLEFLIYFQGNSAPDKSGLPSDRFSAERTGGSVSTLTIQRTQQEDSAVYLCASSTAPLASVSYNEQFFGPGTRLTVL.

The CDR3 DNA sequence: TGTGCCAGCAGTTCCTACAGGGGTCAAGAGACCCAGTACTTC. Protein product: CASSSYRGQETQYF. The chain joins TRBV27 to TRBJ2-5; 7 nucleotides line up with TRBD1. Losses at the gene ends were 4 bases for V and 2 bases for J; bases not matched to a gene: 4. Germline lookup yields CDR1 MNHEY and CDR2 SMNVEV (reference sequence). There are 14 residues in the CDR3.

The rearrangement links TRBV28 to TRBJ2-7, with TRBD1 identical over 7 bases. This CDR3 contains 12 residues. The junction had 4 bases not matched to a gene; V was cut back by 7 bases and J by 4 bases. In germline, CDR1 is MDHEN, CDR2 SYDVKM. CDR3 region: CASTRTGYEQYF. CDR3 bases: TGTGCCAGCACTAGGACAGGTTACGAGCAGTACTTC. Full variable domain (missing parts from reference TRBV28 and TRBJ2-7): DVKVTQSSRYLVKRTGEKVFLECVQDMDHENMFWYRQDPGLGLRLIYFSYDVKMKEKGDIPEGYSVSREKKERFSLILESASTNQTSMYLCASTRTGYEQYFGPGTRLTVT.

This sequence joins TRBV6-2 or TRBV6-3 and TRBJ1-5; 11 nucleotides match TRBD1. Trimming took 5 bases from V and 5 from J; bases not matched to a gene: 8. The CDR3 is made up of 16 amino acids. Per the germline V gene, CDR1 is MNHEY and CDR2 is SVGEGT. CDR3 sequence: CASSPGTGGIDQPQHF. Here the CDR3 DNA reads TGTGCCAGCAGTCCCGGGACAGGGGGTATCGATCAGCCCCAGCATTTT.

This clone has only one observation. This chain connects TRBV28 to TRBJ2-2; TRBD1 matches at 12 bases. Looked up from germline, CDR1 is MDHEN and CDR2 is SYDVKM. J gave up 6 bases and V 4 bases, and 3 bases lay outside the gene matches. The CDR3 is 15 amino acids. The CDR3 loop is CASSWGQGASGELFF. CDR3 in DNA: TGTGCCAGCAGTTGGGGACAGGGGGCCTCCGGGGAGCTGTTTTTT. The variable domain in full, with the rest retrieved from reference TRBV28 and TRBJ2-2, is DVKVTQSSRYLVKRTGEKVFLECVQDMDHENMFWYRQDPGLGLRLIYFSYDVKMKEKGDIPEGYSVSREKKERFSLILESASTNQTSMYLCASSWGQGASGELFFGEGSRLTVL.

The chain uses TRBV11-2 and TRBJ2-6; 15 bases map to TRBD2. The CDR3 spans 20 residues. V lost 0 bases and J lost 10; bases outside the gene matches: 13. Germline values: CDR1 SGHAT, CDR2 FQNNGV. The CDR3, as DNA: TGTGCCAGCAGCTTAGACTTTACCGGGACTAGCGGGGGGACCGGAAACGTCCTGACTTTC. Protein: CASSLDFTGTSGGTGNVLTF. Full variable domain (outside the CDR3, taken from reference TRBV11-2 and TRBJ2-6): EAGVAQSPRYKIIEKRQSVAFWCNPISGHATLYWYQQILGQGPKLLIQFQNNGVVDDSQLPKDRFSAERLKGVDSTLKIQPAKLEDSAVYLCASSLDFTGTSGGTGNVLTFGAGSRLTVL.

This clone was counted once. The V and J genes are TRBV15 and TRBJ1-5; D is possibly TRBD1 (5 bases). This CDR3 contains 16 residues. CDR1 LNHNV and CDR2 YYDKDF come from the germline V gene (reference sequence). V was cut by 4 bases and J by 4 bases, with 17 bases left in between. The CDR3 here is CATSTQMEGFNQPQHF. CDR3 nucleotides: TGTGCCACCAGCACTCAGATGGAGGGGTTTAATCAGCCCCAGCATTTT.

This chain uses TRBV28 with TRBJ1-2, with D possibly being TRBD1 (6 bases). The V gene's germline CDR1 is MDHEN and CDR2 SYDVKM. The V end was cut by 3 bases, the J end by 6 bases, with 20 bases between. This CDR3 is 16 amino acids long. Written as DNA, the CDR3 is TGTGCCAGCAGTTTGCCCCTTGCCAGGGGTGGGAATGGCTACACCTTC. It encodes CASSLPLARGGNGYTF.

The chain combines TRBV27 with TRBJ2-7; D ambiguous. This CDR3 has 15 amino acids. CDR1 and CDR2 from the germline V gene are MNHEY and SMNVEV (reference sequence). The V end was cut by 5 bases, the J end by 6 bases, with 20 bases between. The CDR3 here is CASSIPGALKSEQYF. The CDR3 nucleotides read TGTGCCAGCAGTATCCCCGGAGCCCTAAAGAGCGAGCAGTACTTC.

This CDR3 reads CASSWDSNYGYTF. The CDR3 nucleotides read TGTGCCAGCAGCTGGGACAGCAATTATGGCTACACCTTC. The V call is TRBV7-9, the J call TRBJ1-2, with 7 bases aligning to TRBD1. Losses at the gene ends were 4 bases for V and 5 bases for J; bases not matched to a gene: 4. The CDR3 has 13 residues. Germline loops: CDR1 SEHNR, CDR2 FQNEAQ (reference sequence).